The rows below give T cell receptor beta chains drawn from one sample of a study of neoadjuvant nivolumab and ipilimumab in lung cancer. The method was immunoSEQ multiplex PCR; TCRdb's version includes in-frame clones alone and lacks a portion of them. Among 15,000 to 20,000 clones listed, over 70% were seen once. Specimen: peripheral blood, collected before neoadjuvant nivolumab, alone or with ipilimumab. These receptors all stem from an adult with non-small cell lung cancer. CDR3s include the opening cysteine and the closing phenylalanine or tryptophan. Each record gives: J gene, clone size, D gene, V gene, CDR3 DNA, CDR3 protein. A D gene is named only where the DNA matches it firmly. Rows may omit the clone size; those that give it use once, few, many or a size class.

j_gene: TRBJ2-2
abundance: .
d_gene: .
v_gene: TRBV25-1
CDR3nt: TGTGCCAGCTCCCCGGGAGACAACACCGGGGAGCTGTTTTTT
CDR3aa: CASSPGDNTGELFF

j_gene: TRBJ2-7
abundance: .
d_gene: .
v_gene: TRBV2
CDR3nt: TGTGCCAGCACTCGAGAGATGAACTACGAGCAGTACTTC
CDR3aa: CASTREMNYEQYF

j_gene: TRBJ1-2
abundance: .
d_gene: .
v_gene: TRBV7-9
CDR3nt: TGTGCCAGCAGTCCCACAGGGTTCTATGGCTACACCTTC
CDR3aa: CASSPTGFYGYTF

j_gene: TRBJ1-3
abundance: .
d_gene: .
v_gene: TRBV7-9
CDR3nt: TGTGCCAGCAGCTTACCGGGCCTAAGGGGTGGAAACACCATATATTTT
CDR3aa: CASSLPGLRGGNTIYF

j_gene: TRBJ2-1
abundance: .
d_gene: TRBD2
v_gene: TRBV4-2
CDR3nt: TGTGCCAGCAGCCAGGGAGCCGGGACTAGCTTGAGGGAGCAGTTCTTC
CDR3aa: CASSQGAGTSLREQFF

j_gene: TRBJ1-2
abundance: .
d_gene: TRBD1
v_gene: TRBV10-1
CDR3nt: TGCGCCAGCAGTCCTCGGACAGGGGTCCCCTATGGCTACACCTTC
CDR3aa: CASSPRTGVPYGYTF

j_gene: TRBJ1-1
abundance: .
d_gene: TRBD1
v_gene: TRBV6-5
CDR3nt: TGTGCCAGCAGTAGGGACAGCTCCCTGAACACTGAAGCTTTCTTT
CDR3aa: CASSRDSSLNTEAFF

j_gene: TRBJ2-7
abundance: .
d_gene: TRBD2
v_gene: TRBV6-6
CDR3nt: TGTGCCAGCAGACCCAGCGGGAGGGCCGACGAGCAGTACTTC
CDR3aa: CASRPSGRADEQYF

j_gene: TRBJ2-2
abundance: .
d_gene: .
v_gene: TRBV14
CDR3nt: TGTGCCAGCAGCCGACTAGGCGGCGGGGAGCTGTTTTTT
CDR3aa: CASSRLGGGELFF

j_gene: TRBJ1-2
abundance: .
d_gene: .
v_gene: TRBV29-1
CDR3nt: TGCAGCGTTGTGGGCTGGGGTAACTATGGCTACACCTTC
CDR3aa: CSVVGWGNYGYTF

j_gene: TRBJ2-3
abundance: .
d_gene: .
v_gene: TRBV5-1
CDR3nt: TGCGCCAGCAGCTTGTATCCCGCCTTCACAGATACGCAGTATTTT
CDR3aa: CASSLYPAFTDTQYF

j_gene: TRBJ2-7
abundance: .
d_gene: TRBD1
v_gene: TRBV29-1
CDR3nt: TGCAGCGTTGGAAGACAGGGCTACGAGCAGTACTTC
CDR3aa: CSVGRQGYEQYF

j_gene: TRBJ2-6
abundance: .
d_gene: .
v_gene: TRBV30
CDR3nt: TGTGCCTGGAGTGTAGGAAACACAAGGGCCAACGTCCTGACTTTC
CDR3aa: CAWSVGNTRANVLTF

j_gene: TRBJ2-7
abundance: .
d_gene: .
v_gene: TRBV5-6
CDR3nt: TGTGCCAGCAGCTTAGGCAGCCAGTCCGAGCAGTACTTC
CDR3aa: CASSLGSQSEQYF

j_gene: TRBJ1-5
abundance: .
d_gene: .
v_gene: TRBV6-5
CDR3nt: TGTGCCAGCAGTGTACACGGCAGTCAGCCCCAGCATTTT
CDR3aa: CASSVHGSQPQHF

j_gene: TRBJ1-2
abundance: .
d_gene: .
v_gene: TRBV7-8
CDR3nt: TGTGCCAGCAGCTTATCGGGGATCTATGGCTACACCTTC
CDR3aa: CASSLSGIYGYTF

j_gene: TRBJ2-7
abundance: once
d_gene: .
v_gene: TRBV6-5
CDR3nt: TGTGCCAGCAGTCGGGACGGCCGGGTAGGAGAGCAGTACTTC
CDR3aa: CASSRDGRVGEQYF

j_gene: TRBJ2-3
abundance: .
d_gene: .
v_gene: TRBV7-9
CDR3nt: TGTGCCAGCAGCCCCCAGACCCCAGGGCCAGATACGCAGTATTTT
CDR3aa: CASSPQTPGPDTQYF

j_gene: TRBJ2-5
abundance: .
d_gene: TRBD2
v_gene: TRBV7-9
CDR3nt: TGTGCCAGCAGCTTTTTTTCAGCTAGCGGGAGGTCAAGAAGAGAGACCCAGTACTTC
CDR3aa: CASSFFSASGRSRRETQYF

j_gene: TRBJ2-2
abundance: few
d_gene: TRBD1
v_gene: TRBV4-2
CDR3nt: TGTGCCAGCAGCCCAGACAGGGTCACCGGGGAGCTGTTTTTT
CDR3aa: CASSPDRVTGELFF

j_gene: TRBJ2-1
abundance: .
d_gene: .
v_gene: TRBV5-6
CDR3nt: TGTGCCAGCAGCTTATCCCCAGAGCAAGGCGATGAGCAGTTCTTC
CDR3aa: CASSLSPEQGDEQFF

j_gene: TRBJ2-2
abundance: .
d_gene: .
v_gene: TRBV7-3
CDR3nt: TGTGCCAGCAGCGCGGACATAAACACCGGGGAGCTGTTTTTT
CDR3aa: CASSADINTGELFF

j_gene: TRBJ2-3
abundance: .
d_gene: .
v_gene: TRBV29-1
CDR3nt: TGCAGCGTCCATGAGACATTCCCTACAGATACGCAGTATTTT
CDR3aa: CSVHETFPTDTQYF

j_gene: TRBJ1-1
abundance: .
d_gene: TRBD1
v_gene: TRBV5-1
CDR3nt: TGCGCCAGCAGCTCGCTGACAGGGGCGGGCACTGAAGCTTTCTTT
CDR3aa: CASSSLTGAGTEAFF

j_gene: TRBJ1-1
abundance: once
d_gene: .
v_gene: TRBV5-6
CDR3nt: TGTGCCAGCAGTTTGGACGGGGCTGGGGGAACTGAAGCTTTCTTT
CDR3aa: CASSLDGAGGTEAFF

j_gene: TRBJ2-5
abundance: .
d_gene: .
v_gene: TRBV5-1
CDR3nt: TGCGCCAGCAGCCAGGAACCTTTGACCCCCGAGACCCAGTACTTC
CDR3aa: CASSQEPLTPETQYF

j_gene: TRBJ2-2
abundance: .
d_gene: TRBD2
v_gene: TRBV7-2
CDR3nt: TGTGCCAGCAGCGTGACTAGCGGGAGGTATGCCGGGGAGCTGTTTTTT
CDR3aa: CASSVTSGRYAGELFF

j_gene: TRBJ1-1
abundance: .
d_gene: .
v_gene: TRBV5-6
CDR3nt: TGTGCCAGCAGCTTCGGAGCTGTGGACACTGAAGCTTTCTTT
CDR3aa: CASSFGAVDTEAFF

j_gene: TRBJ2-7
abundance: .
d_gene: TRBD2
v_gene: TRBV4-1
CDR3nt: TGCGCCAGCAGCTTAGCGGGAAGCTCCTACGAGCAGTACTTC
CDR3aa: CASSLAGSSYEQYF

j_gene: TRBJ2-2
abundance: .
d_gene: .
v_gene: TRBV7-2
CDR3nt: TGTGCCAGCAGCGAAGTAGGGGGAGGTCTCACCGGGGAGCTGTTTTTT
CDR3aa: CASSEVGGGLTGELFF

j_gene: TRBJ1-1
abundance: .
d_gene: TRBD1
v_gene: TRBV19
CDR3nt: TGTGCCAGTAGTGTCCCACAGGGGGCGGGTGAAGCTTTCTTT
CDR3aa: CASSVPQGAGEAFF

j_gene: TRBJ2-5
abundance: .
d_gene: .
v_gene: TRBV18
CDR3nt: TGTGCCAGCTCACCAGATGGTACCTCCCGCCCGGAGACCCAGTACTTC
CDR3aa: CASSPDGTSRPETQYF

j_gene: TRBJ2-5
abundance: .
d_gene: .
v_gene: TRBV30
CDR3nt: TGTGCCTGGACGGGGAAAGAGACCCAGTACTTC
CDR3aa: CAWTGKETQYF

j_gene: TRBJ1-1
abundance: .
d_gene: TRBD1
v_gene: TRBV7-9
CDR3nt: TGTGCCAGCAGCTTATTAAGGGACAGGGAGGGCACTGAAGCTTTCTTT
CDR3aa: CASSLLRDREGTEAFF

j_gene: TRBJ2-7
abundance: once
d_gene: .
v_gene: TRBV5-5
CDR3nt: TGTGCCAGCAGCCGGGCAGTTGGGAAGGCCTACGAGCAGTACTTC
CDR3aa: CASSRAVGKAYEQYF

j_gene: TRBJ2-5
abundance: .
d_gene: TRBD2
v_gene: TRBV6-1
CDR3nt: TGTGCCAGCAGCCCCTCACTAGCGGGAGATGGGACCCAGTACTTC
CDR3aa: CASSPSLAGDGTQYF

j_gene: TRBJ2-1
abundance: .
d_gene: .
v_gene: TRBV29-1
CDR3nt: TGCAGCGGGTTCGGAGACAATGAGCAGTTCTTC
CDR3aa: CSGFGDNEQFF

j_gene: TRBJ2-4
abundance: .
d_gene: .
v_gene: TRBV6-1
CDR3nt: TGTGCCAGCAGCGCCTCCTTGCTAGACATTCAGTACTTC
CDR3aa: CASSASLLDIQYF

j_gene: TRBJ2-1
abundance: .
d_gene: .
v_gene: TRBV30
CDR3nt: TGTGCCTGGGGGACCTCTAACAATGAGCAGTTCTTC
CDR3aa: CAWGTSNNEQFF

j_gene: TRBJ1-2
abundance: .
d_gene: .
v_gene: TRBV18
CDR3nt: TGTGCCAGCTCACCTCCGGACAGTTATGGCTACACCTTC
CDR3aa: CASSPPDSYGYTF

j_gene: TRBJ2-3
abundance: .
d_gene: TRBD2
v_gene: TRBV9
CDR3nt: TGTGCCAGCAGCTTAACAAGCGGGAGGCACACAGATACGCAGTATTTT
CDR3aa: CASSLTSGRHTDTQYF

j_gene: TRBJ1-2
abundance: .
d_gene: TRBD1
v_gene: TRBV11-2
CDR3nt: TGTGCCAGCAGCTTATCTGCAGGGGGTAACTATGGCTACACCTTC
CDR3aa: CASSLSAGGNYGYTF

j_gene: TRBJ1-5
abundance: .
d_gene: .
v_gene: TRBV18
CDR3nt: TGTGCCAGCTCACCACCGGGAGTGGCAGGGAACCAGCCCCAGCATTTT
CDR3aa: CASSPPGVAGNQPQHF

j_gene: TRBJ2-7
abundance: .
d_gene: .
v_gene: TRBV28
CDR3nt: TGTGCCAGCAGCCCCGGAAACGAGCAGTACTTC
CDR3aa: CASSPGNEQYF

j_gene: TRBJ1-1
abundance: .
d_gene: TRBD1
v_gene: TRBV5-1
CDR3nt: TGCGCCAGCAGCTTGGTGGGACAGGGGAACACTGAAGCTTTCTTT
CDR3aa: CASSLVGQGNTEAFF

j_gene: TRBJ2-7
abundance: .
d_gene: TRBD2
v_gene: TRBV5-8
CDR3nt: TGTGCCAGCAGCACGAGACTAGCGGGAGGCTACGAGCAGTACTTC
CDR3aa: CASSTRLAGGYEQYF

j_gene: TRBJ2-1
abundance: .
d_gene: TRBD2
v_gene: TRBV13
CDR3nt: TGTGCCAGCAGCTCCGGACTAGCCAACAATGAGCAGTTCTTC
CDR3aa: CASSSGLANNEQFF

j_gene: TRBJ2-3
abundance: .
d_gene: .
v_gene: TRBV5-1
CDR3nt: TGCGCCACCAATGGAACAGATACGCAGTATTTT
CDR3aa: CATNGTDTQYF

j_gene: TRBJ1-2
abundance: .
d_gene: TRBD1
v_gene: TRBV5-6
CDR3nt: TGTGCCAGCAGGCGATGGGACAGCAGGGGCTACACCTTC
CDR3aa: CASRRWDSRGYTF

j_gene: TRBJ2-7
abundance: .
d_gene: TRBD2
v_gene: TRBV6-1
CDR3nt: TGTGCCAGCAGTGCCGGGAATAGCGGGAGGCCCCTCGGCTTC
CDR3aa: CASSAGNSGRPLGF

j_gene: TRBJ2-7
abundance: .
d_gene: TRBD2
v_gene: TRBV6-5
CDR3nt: TGTGCCAGCAGTTATTCACTAGCGGGAGGTGAGCAGTACTTC
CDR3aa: CASSYSLAGGEQYF

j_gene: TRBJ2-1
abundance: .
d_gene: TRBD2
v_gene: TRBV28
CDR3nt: TGTGCCAGCAGTTTATACGCTAGCGGGATCAATGAGCAGTTCTTC
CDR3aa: CASSLYASGINEQFF

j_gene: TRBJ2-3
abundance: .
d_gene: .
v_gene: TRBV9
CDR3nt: TGTGCCAGCAGCGTAGACACCTACAGCACAGATACGCAGTATTTT
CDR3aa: CASSVDTYSTDTQYF

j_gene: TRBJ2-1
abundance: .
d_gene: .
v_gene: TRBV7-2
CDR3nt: TGTGCCAGCAGCTTAGTGGAAGGTAACGAGCAGTTCTTC
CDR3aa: CASSLVEGNEQFF

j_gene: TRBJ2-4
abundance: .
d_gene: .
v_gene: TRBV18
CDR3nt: TGTGCCAGCTCACCAAGAGACGCAAGGGAAAACATTCAGTACTTC
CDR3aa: CASSPRDARENIQYF

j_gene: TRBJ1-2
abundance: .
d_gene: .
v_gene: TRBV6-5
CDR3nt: TGTGCCAGCAGCCCCCGGCAGGGAGGGTGGTACACCTTC
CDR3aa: CASSPRQGGWYTF

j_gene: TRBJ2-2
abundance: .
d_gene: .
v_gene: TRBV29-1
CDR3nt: TGCAGCGTTGAAACTGACCGGGACGGAACTCTGTTTTTT
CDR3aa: CSVETDRDGTLFF